This entry concerns a single TCR beta chain. Antigen unknown. Different DNA sequences within this sample yield the same CDR3. V was shortened by 0 bases and J by 6 bases, with 6 bases between the two germline ends. The CDR3 runs 13 residues. The germline CDR1 and CDR2 sequences are SGHRS and YFSETQ. The sample comes from a study of T cell responses to AZD1222 COVID-19 vaccine. Findings of the study overall: The study found Spike-specific TCR breadth and depth rose after two AZD1222 doses. The reported proportion of spike-specific TCRs targeting unmutated variant regions was nearly half.

This table comes from immunoSEQ multiplex PCR, and its TCRdb copy is limited to in-frame clones, with some not included. The sample gives fewer than 130,000 clones, 92% of which show up once; approximately 1.3% is in the top ten. The sequenced sample was peripheral blood, obtained on day 0 of AZD1222 vaccination. The chain has TRBV5-1 and TRBJ2-2; weak D call: TRBD1 (6 bases). The clonotype was recovered from an adult in good health. The CDR3 DNA reads TGCGCCAGCAGCTTGGAGGGGGCCGGGGAGCTGTTTTTT. Translation: CASSLEGAGELFF.